The 26 T cell receptor beta chains below were found in one sample sequenced in a study of blood T cell repertoires in COVID-19. Some clones are missing from TCRdb's copy, which holds only in-frame ones; the method was immunoSEQ multiplex PCR. The sample consists of tens of thousands of clones, just over 85% of them appearing once. Material for sequencing was peripheral blood. Receptors were obtained from a man aged 70 or older with active COVID-19.

This clone has only a few counts. The V and J genes are TRBV5-4 and TRBJ2-7; D is ambiguous. This CDR3 comprises 12 residues. Trimming shortened V by 2 bases and J by 0 bases, and 3 bases separated the two germline ends. The germline CDR1 and CDR2 sequences are SGHNT and YYREEE (reference sequence). The CDR3 is CASSFRSYEQYF. CDR3 coding DNA: TGTGCCAGCAGCTTTCGCTCCTACGAGCAGTACTTC.

The V and J genes are TRBV9 and TRBJ2-1; weak D call: TRBD1 (6 bases). CDR3 length: 16 amino acids. V gave up 3 bases and J gave up 9 bases, with 22 bases separating them. Germline V CDR1 and CDR2: SGDLS, YYNGEE. The DNA of the CDR3 is TGTGCCAGCAGCGCCCGTCGGGGACACCAAGTCGGTGAGCAGTTCTTC. Its translation: CASSARRGHQVGEQFF.

The chain links TRBV7-2 to TRBJ1-5; D gene ambiguous. CDR1 and CDR2 from the germline V gene are SGHTA and FQGNSA. The CDR3 has 13 residues. V lost 5 bases and J lost 7, with 12 bases in between. The CDR3 loop reads CASSAWREQPQHF. The CDR3 DNA follows: TGTGCCAGCAGCGCTTGGCGGGAGCAGCCCCAGCATTTT.

The chain has TRBV10-3 and TRBJ2-1, with TRBD1 as a possible D gene (6 bases). Trimming removed 0 bases from V and 10 bases from J, with 7 bases in between. Germline V lookup: CDR1 ENHRY, CDR2 SYGVKD. The CDR3 is 12 amino acids. The CDR3 is CAISESRGEQFF. In DNA, the CDR3 is TGTGCCATCAGTGAGTCGAGGGGGGAGCAGTTCTTC.

This chain links TRBV9 with TRBJ2-2; D is unclear. Germline loops: CDR1 SGDLS, CDR2 YYNGEE. This CDR3 is 14 amino acids long. Trimming removed 4 bases at V and 1 base at J, with 8 bases between. The CDR3 sequence is CASSPPENTGELFF. In DNA, the CDR3 is TGTGCCAGCAGCCCCCCAGAGAACACCGGGGAGCTGTTTTTT.

This clone has only one observation. This sequence joins TRBV7-2 and TRBJ1-5, with D maybe TRBD1 (6 bases). The CDR3 loop spans 13 amino acids. Germline values: CDR1 SGHTA, CDR2 FQGNSA. V lost 8 bases and J lost 8, with 16 bases in between. As DNA, the CDR3 is TGTGCCAGCCGAGAAGCAGGGGAGAAGCCCCAGCATTTT. Translation gives CASREAGEKPQHF.

The chain's CDR3 is CASSLGGGKSLYNEQFF. For the CDR3, the DNA is TGTGCCAGCAGTTTAGGAGGAGGCAAATCTCTCTACAATGAGCAGTTCTTC. The chain recombines TRBV27 with TRBJ2-1; a possible D gene is TRBD2 (5 bases). The CDR3 length is 17 residues. In germline, CDR1 is MNHEY, CDR2 SMNVEV (reference sequence). The germline V and J ends were trimmed by 2 bases and 3 bases, with 17 bases remaining between them.

This chain connects TRBV5-1 to TRBJ2-7, with 9 bases that match TRBD1. V was pared by 5 bases and J by 6 bases, with 9 bases of the junction left unmatched. CDR3 length: 14 amino acids. Germline lookup yields CDR1 SGHRS and CDR2 YFSETQ. The CDR3 nucleotides read TGCGCCAGCAGAGAGGGGACAGGGTGGGCCGAGCAGTACTTC. Translating gives CASREGTGWAEQYF.

The CDR3 coding sequence is TGTGCCAGCAGTTTATCTTGGGGCCACCCAGAGACCCAGTACTTC. It encodes CASSLSWGHPETQYF. The chain couples TRBV28 to TRBJ2-5; D possibly corresponds to TRBD1 (5 bases). V was cut by 1 base and J by 4 bases, with 13 bases left in between. Germline CDR1 is MDHEN and CDR2 is SYDVKM. The length of the CDR3 is 15 residues.

The chain joins TRBV7-2 to TRBJ1-4; D gene uncertain. With 5 bases removed from V and 8 bases from J, the gap between germline ends came to 15 bases. This CDR3 contains 14 residues. Germline CDR1 SGHTA, CDR2 FQGNSA. The CDR3 sequence: CASSIDFSGEKLFF. The CDR3 DNA is TGTGCCAGCAGCATAGACTTTTCCGGGGAAAAACTGTTTTTT.

The chain combines TRBV7-9 with TRBJ2-1, with TRBD2 matching over 12 bases. Losses at the gene ends were 4 bases for V and 5 bases for J; bases not matched to a gene: 12. The CDR3 spans 18 residues. Per the germline V gene, CDR1 is SEHNR and CDR2 is FQNEAQ (reference sequence). CDR3 amino acids: CASSSTVSGLAGHNEQFF. The DNA for the CDR3 is TGTGCCAGCAGCTCCACCGTATCGGGACTAGCGGGTCACAATGAGCAGTTCTTC. Complete variable domain (other parts from reference TRBV7-9 and TRBJ2-1): DTGVSQNPRHKITKRGQNVTFRCDPISEHNRLYWYRQTLGQGPEFLTYFQNEAQLEKSRLLSDRFSAERPKGSFSTLEIQRTEQGDSAMYLCASSSTVSGLAGHNEQFFGPGTRLTVL.

This clone was picked up one time. The germline gene is not matched at one end of the junction; a read error may be the cause. The rearrangement uses TRBV7-3 and TRBJ2-3; 12 bases line up with TRBD2. The length of the CDR3 is 18 residues. Germline CDR1 SGHTA, CDR2 FQGTGA. DNA for the CDR3: TGTGCCAGTAGCTCCACTAGCGGGGGGACTCTGTGGACAGATATGCAGTATTTT. It codes for CASSSTSGGTLWTDMQYF.

The chain couples TRBV6-5 to TRBJ2-7; 9 bases are a match to TRBD2. The CDR3 is 15 amino acids. Germline V lookup: CDR1 MNHEY, CDR2 SVGAGI. J was trimmed by 4 bases and V by 5 bases; bases with no gene match: 9. In DNA, the CDR3 is TGTGCCAGCAGTAGATCCGGGCGGGGGGGGTACGAGCAGTACTTC. This gives the protein CASSRSGRGGYEQYF.

The chain carries TRBV9 and TRBJ2-1; 9 nucleotides match TRBD2. J lost 10 bases, V lost 4 bases, and 12 bases had no gene match. Germline V lookup: CDR1 SGDLS, CDR2 YYNGEE. This CDR3 comprises 15 residues. CDR3 region: CASSFSGGPSDEQFF. CDR3 sequence (DNA): TGTGCCAGCAGCTTTAGCGGGGGCCCTTCGGACGAGCAGTTCTTC.

The V and J genes are TRBV11-2 and TRBJ2-1, with 12 bases identical to TRBD2. This CDR3 spans 13 amino acids. The germline gives CDR1 SGHAT, CDR2 FQNNGV. V shed 4 bases, J shed 14 bases, and the junction held 6 bases outside the gene matches. Here the CDR3 reads CASSSGLAGYEFF. The DNA for the CDR3 is TGTGCCAGCAGCTCCGGACTAGCGGGGTATGAGTTCTTC.

This rearrangement joins TRBV12-5 to TRBJ1-1, with 11 bases identical to TRBD1. Germline V lookup: CDR1 LGHNT, CDR2 FRNRAP. V lost 0 bases and J lost 4; bases outside the gene matches: 4. The CDR3 has 16 amino acids. CDR3 region: CASGLVQGQGGTEAFF. The CDR3 nucleotides are TGTGCTAGTGGTTTGGTACAGGGACAGGGGGGCACTGAAGCTTTCTTT.

The J gene is TRBJ1-2, the V gene TRBV19; D gene unclear. The CDR3 loop spans 14 amino acids. Trimming stripped 2 bases from V and 2 bases from J, with 9 bases between. From germline, CDR1 is LNHDA and CDR2 SQIVND (reference sequence). CDR3 in amino acids: CASSIRGLNYGYTF. The CDR3 DNA reads as TGTGCCAGTAGTATACGGGGATTGAACTATGGCTACACCTTC. Full variable domain (missing parts from reference TRBV19 and TRBJ1-2): DGGITQSPKYLFRKEGQNVTLSCEQNLNHDAMYWYRQDPGQGLRLIYYSQIVNDFQKGDIAEGYSVSREKKESFPLTVTSAQKNPTAFYLCASSIRGLNYGYTFGSGTRLTVV.

The rearrangement links TRBV11-2 to TRBJ1-2; 7 nucleotides agree with TRBD1. Germline V gene data show CDR1 as SGHAT and CDR2 as FQNNGV. Unmatched junction bases numbered 13, after V lost 5 bases and J lost 4 bases. The CDR3 is 16 amino acids. The CDR3 reads CASSPPGTVRIYGYTF. DNA for the CDR3: TGTGCCAGCAGCCCGCCCGGGACAGTTAGGATCTATGGCTACACCTTC.

In this sample, this clone turned up a few times. This chain uses TRBV30 with TRBJ1-2; 8 bases fit TRBD1. Germline V gene data show CDR1 as GTSNPN and CDR2 as SVGIG (reference sequence). J lost 6 bases, V lost 8 bases, and 8 bases had no gene match. This CDR3 has 12 amino acids. CDR3 sequence: CAHWQGADGYTF. Here the CDR3 DNA reads TGTGCCCACTGGCAGGGGGCTGATGGCTACACCTTC. The complete variable domain, with remaining parts taken from reference TRBV30 and TRBJ1-2, reads SQTIHQWPATLVQPVGSPLSLECTVEGTSNPNLYWYRQAAGRGLQLLFYSVGIGQISSEVPQNLSASRPQDRQFILSSKKLLLSDSGFYLCAHWQGADGYTFGSGTRLTVV.

The chain employs TRBV18 and TRBJ1-2, with a possible D match to TRBD1 (5 bases). Per germline, CDR1 KGHSH and CDR2 LQKENI. Trimming removed 3 bases from V and 4 bases from J, with 15 bases in between. The CDR3 is 15 amino acids. CDR3 bases: TGTGCCAGCTCACCCCCGAGTACAGGACCCTATGGCTACACCTTC. Its protein is CASSPPSTGPYGYTF.

CDR3 protein: CASSPGQLQETQYF. The CDR3 nucleotides read TGCGCCAGCAGCCCCGGACAGCTCCAAGAGACCCAGTACTTC. The chain carries TRBV5-1 and TRBJ2-5, with D possibly matching TRBD1 (6 bases). The V end lost 4 bases, the J end lost 1 base, and 11 bases lay between the germline ends. CDR3 length: 14 amino acids. Germline values: CDR1 SGHRS, CDR2 YFSETQ.

This clone was seen more than once but under ten times. The chain joins TRBV5-1 to TRBJ2-2; 8 bases fit TRBD1. Germline V gene data show CDR1 as SGHRS and CDR2 as YFSETQ. The trim removed 4 bases at V and 4 bases at J, leaving 9 bases unmatched. The CDR3 is 16 amino acids. DNA for the CDR3: TGCGCCAGCAGCCCACTGCAGGGGGCAGGCACCGGGGAGCTGTTTTTT. It yields the protein CASSPLQGAGTGELFF.

The chain joins TRBV6-1 to TRBJ1-5; 7 nucleotides align to TRBD1. V was pared by 3 bases and J by 2 bases, with 7 bases of the junction left unmatched. The CDR3 contains 16 residues. From germline, CDR1 is MNHNS and CDR2 SASEGT. CDR3 residues: CASSELGGKGNQPQHF. The DNA for the CDR3 is TGTGCCAGCAGTGAGTTAGGGGGCAAGGGCAATCAGCCCCAGCATTTT.

V and J are TRBV2 and TRBJ1-5; D is unresolved. CDR3 length: 11 amino acids. Germline V lookup: CDR1 SNHLY, CDR2 FYNNEI. V gave up 3 bases and J gave up 6 bases, with 3 bases separating them. The CDR3 DNA follows: TGTGCCAGCAGTGATAGTCAGCCCCAGCATTTT. The encoded protein is CASSDSQPQHF.

The rearrangement links TRBV7-9 to TRBJ2-7; 9 bases are a match to TRBD2. V shed 2 bases, J shed 5 bases, and the junction held 10 bases outside the gene matches. The CDR3 spans 16 residues. Germline V gene sequence: CDR1 SEHNR, CDR2 FQNEAQ (reference sequence). CDR3 region: CASSLTSPSGTDEQYF. The CDR3 DNA sequence: TGTGCCAGCAGCTTAACCTCCCCTAGCGGGACCGACGAGCAGTACTTC.

The rearrangement links TRBV14 to TRBJ2-3; tentative D call: TRBD2 (5 bases). The CDR3 runs to 16 residues. In germline, CDR1 is SGHDN, CDR2 FVKESK. The V gene lost 0 bases and the J gene lost 3 bases, with 13 bases spanning the gap. The CDR3 reads CASSQDEGSVTDTQYF. CDR3 nucleotides: TGTGCCAGCAGCCAAGATGAGGGATCGGTGACAGATACGCAGTATTTT.